These T cell receptor beta chains were read from a single sample in a study of molecular identifiers for immune sequencing clone quantification. TCRdb ran MiXCR on the PCR reads and lists one entry per CDR3 protein. Among more than 450,000 distinct CDR3 sequences, under 30% were seen once, and the ten largest hold 0.7% to 0.9%. Sequenced: naive CD8+ T cells from blood, with Jurkat cell RNA spiked in. All receptors derive from a human donor in good health. Some libraries in this study had Jurkat cell RNA spiked in. CDR3s include the opening cysteine and the closing phenylalanine or tryptophan. A D gene is named only where the DNA matches it firmly. Clone sizes are given selectively: once, few, many, or a class where the clone is expanded.

few,TRBD1,TRBJ2-5,16,TRBV6-2/TRBV6-3,CASRPPRTGFVETQYF,TGTGCCAGCAGACCACCCAGGACAGGGTTTGTAGAGACCCAGTACTTC
few,NA,TRBJ2-7,14,TRBV11-2,CASSPLGDSYEQYF,TGTGCCAGCAGCCCCCTGGGGGACTCCTACGAGCAGTACTTC
many,NA,TRBJ1-1,11,TRBV6-5,CASILGTEAFF,TGTGCCAGCATCCTCGGGACTGAAGCTTTCTTT
NA,NA,TRBJ2-1,14,TRBV28,CASSESSLLDEQFF,TGTGCCAGCAGTGAGAGCAGCCTCCTGGATGAGCAGTTCTTC
NA,TRBD1,TRBJ2-1,15,TRBV14,CASSWTGSSYNEQFF,TGTGCCAGCAGCTGGACAGGGAGCTCCTACAATGAGCAGTTCTTC
many,NA,TRBJ2-3,14,TRBV2,CASSEAGDLDTQYF,TGTGCCAGCAGTGAAGCCGGAGACCTGGATACGCAGTATTTT
NA,NA,TRBJ2-7,13,TRBV5-6,CAGSDWGSYEQYF,TGTGCCGGCAGCGATTGGGGCTCCTACGAGCAGTACTTC
NA,NA,TRBJ2-3,20,TRBV21-1,CASSKYIIGTGHPLGDTQYF,TGTGCCAGCAGCAAATACATAATCGGGACAGGGCACCCTTTAGGAGATACGCAGTATTTT
few,NA,TRBJ2-3,14,TRBV6-2/TRBV6-3,CASSWGVDPDTQYF,TGTGCCAGCAGCTGGGGGGTGGACCCAGATACGCAGTATTTT
NA,TRBD1,TRBJ1-1,15,TRBV7-3,CASSSGQGMDTEAFF,TGTGCCAGCAGTTCGGGACAGGGGATGGACACTGAAGCTTTCTTT
few,NA,TRBJ1-2,14,TRBV7-9,CASRHTGTPYGYTF,TGTGCCAGCAGACATACCGGGACACCTTATGGCTACACCTTC
NA,NA,TRBJ2-5,12,TRBV5-1,CASSLHTETQYF,TGCGCCAGCAGCTTGCACACAGAGACCCAGTACTTC
NA,TRBD1,TRBJ1-1,14,TRBV28,CASSPDRLRTEAFF,TGTGCCAGCAGTCCGGACAGGTTGAGGACTGAAGCTTTCTTT
many,TRBD1,TRBJ2-7,14,TRBV14,CASSPRTGAHEQYF,TGTGCCAGCAGCCCAAGGACAGGGGCCCACGAGCAGTACTTC
NA,NA,TRBJ2-7,13,TRBV20-1,CSARDTASYEQYF,TGCAGTGCCCGGGACACGGCTTCCTACGAGCAGTACTTC
NA,NA,TRBJ2-3,18,TRBV6-2/TRBV6-3,CASSPKNTARGQVDTQYF,TGTGCCAGCAGTCCGAAAAATACCGCTCGGGGGCAGGTAGATACGCAGTATTTT
many,NA,TRBJ2-7,13,TRBV30,CAWTDTRSYEQYF,TGTGCCTGGACAGATACTCGCTCCTACGAGCAGTACTTC
NA,TRBD1,TRBJ2-2,14,TRBV15,CATSRTGPHGELFF,TGTGCCACCAGCAGGACAGGGCCCCACGGGGAGCTGTTTTTT
few,NA,TRBJ1-5,15,TRBV4-3,CASSPSLGGDQPQHF,TGCGCCAGCAGCCCTTCGTTGGGGGGGGATCAGCCCCAGCATTTT
few,NA,TRBJ1-4,15,TRBV12-3/TRBV12-4,CASSFAGEEDEKLFF,TGTGCCAGCAGTTTCGCAGGGGAAGAAGATGAAAAACTGTTTTTT
NA,TRBD1,TRBJ2-2,17,TRBV4-1,CASSYQGVQGYTGELFF,TGCGCCAGCAGCTACCAGGGGGTTCAGGGCTACACCGGGGAGCTGTTTTTT
few,NA,TRBJ2-7,13,TRBV28,CASSFKGADRQYF,TGTGCCAGCAGTTTCAAAGGGGCGGATCGGCAGTACTTC
many,NA,TRBJ2-7,12,TRBV27,CASSPLLGEQYF,TGTGCCAGCAGTCCCCTCTTGGGGGAGCAGTACTTC
many,NA,TRBJ2-5,14,TRBV7-2,CASSPPAYQETQYF,TGTGCCAGCAGCCCGCCAGCGTACCAAGAGACCCAGTACTTC
NA,NA,TRBJ1-5,14,TRBV6-6,CASNLFNSNQPQHF,TGTGCCAGCAACCTCTTCAATAGCAATCAGCCCCAGCATTTT
NA,NA,TRBJ2-7,13,TRBV20-1,CSAAPDFSYEQYF,TGCAGTGCTGCACCGGACTTCTCCTACGAGCAGTACTTC
many,NA,TRBJ1-1,14,TRBV13,CASSLGGTNTEAFF,TGTGCCAGCAGCTTAGGGGGCACGAACACTGAAGCTTTCTTT
few,TRBD1,TRBJ1-1,10,TRBV29-1,CSAVQGWAFF,TGCAGCGCCGTACAGGGGTGGGCTTTCTTT
NA,NA,TRBJ2-5,15,TRBV4-1,CASSDIPQGQETQNF,TGCGCCAGCAGCGACATCCCGCAGGGACAAGAGACCCAGAACTTC
NA,NA,TRBJ2-4,18,TRBV6-2/TRBV6-3,CASSPGIGPRAYENIQYF,TGTGCCAGCAGTCCCGGGATTGGGCCCCGCGCGTATGAAAACATTCAGTACTTC
many,NA,TRBJ2-7,15,TRBV4-1,CASATRDTISYEQYF,TGCGCCAGCGCCACCCGGGACACTATCTCCTACGAGCAGTACTTC
NA,NA,TRBJ2-7,15,TRBV4-1,CASSQWGTRTYEQYF,TGCGCCAGCAGCCAATGGGGTACTAGGACCTACGAGCAGTACTTC
few,NA,TRBJ2-1,16,TRBV4-2,CASSQDQHDSYNEQFF,TGTGCCAGCAGCCAAGACCAGCACGACTCCTACAATGAGCAGTTCTTC
few,NA,TRBJ2-7,14,TRBV14,CASSQDRLFPEQYF,TGTGCCAGCAGCCAAGACAGGCTATTTCCCGAGCAGTACTTC
many,TRBD1,TRBJ1-2,16,TRBV11-2,CASSLQTTGGGYGYTF,TGTGCCAGCAGTCTCCAAACCACAGGGGGAGGCTATGGCTACACCTTC
NA,NA,TRBJ1-2,13,TRBV12-3/TRBV12-4,CASSLRLDYGYTF,TGTGCCAGCAGTTTACGATTAGATTATGGCTACACCTTC
NA,NA,TRBJ1-3,14,TRBV24-1,CATSKEAAGNTVYF,TGTGCCACCAGTAAGGAAGCCGCTGGAAACACCGTATATTTT
few,TRBD1,TRBJ2-7,14,TRBV7-9,CASSHRDRAYEQYF,TGTGCCAGCAGCCACCGGGACAGAGCCTACGAGCAGTACTTC
many,TRBD1,TRBJ2-7,15,TRBV14,CASSQGQGALNEQYF,TGTGCCAGCAGCCAAGGTCAGGGGGCACTCAACGAGCAGTACTTC
many,TRBD2,TRBJ2-1,13,TRBV7-2,CASSSPPGLEQFF,TGTGCCAGCAGCTCTCCTCCGGGACTAGAGCAGTTCTTC
few,NA,TRBJ1-5,16,TRBV7-9,CASSTNRDTSNQPQHF,TGTGCCAGCAGCACAAACCGGGACACAAGCAATCAGCCCCAGCATTTT
many,NA,TRBJ2-3,15,TRBV7-3,CASSLSNVPTDTQYF,TGTGCCAGCAGCTTAAGTAACGTCCCAACAGATACGCAGTATTTT
few,TRBD2,TRBJ2-7,15,TRBV19,CASSATSGGAGEQYF,TGTGCCAGTAGTGCAACTAGCGGGGGGGCAGGCGAGCAGTACTTC
NA,NA,TRBJ1-2,13,TRBV10-2,CATPSPSNYGYTF,TGCGCCACCCCTTCGCCTAGTAACTATGGCTACACCTTC
few,NA,TRBJ1-1,14,TRBV7-9,CASSPSNMNTEAFF,TGTGCCAGCAGCCCCTCAAATATGAACACTGAAGCTTTCTTT
many,NA,TRBJ2-7,11,TRBV20-1,CSARAPYEQYF,TGCAGTGCTAGAGCACCCTACGAGCAGTACTTC
NA,TRBD2,TRBJ2-3,16,TRBV7-6,CASSYSGVGGTDTQYF,TGTGCCAGCAGCTACAGCGGGGTAGGGGGCACAGATACGCAGTATTTT
NA,NA,TRBJ1-5,17,TRBV9,CASSVAWRQCSNQPQHF,TGTGCCAGCAGCGTAGCTTGGAGGCAGTGTAGCAATCAGCCCCAGCATTTT
NA,TRBD2,TRBJ2-3,17,TRBV6-4,CASSDSSSGEGTDTQYF,TGTGCCAGCAGTGACTCGTCTAGCGGGGAAGGCACAGATACGCAGTATTTT
once,NA,TRBJ2-7,13,TRBV12-3/TRBV12-4,CASSCGGQDEQYF,TGTGCCAGCAGTTGTGGGGGGCAGGACGAGCAGTACTTC
NA,NA,TRBJ2-2,17,TRBV3-2,CASSQEGTSTNTGELFF,TGTGCCAGCAGCCAAGAAGGAACATCCACGAACACCGGGGAGCTGTTTTTT
many,NA,TRBJ2-7,14,TRBV5-4,CASSSSHSRYEQYF,TGTGCCAGCAGCTCGAGTCACAGTCGATACGAGCAGTACTTC
NA,TRBD1,TRBJ1-2,14,TRBV3-1,CASGQGQGAVGYTF,TGTGCCAGCGGCCAAGGACAGGGGGCTGTGGGCTACACCTTC
NA,NA,TRBJ2-5,14,TRBV12-3/TRBV12-4,CASSYDVNYTDQYF,TGTGCCAGCAGTTACGATGTCAATTACACAGACCAGTACTTC
NA,TRBD1,TRBJ2-7,15,TRBV18,CASSPFRDSSYEQYF,TGTGCCAGCTCACCCTTCCGGGACAGCTCCTACGAGCAGTACTTC
NA,TRBD1,TRBJ1-1,16,TRBV23-1,CASSQSPGQGWTEAFF,TGCGCCAGCAGTCAGTCTCCGGGACAGGGATGGACTGAAGCTTTCTTT
once,NA,TRBJ2-7,15,TRBV6-5,CASSSSGRAMSKQYF,TGTGCCAGCAGTTCATCGGGCAGGGCGATGTCTAAGCAGTACTTC
NA,NA,TRBJ2-5,15,TRBV4-1,CASSQGSGRQAPQYF,TGCGCCAGCAGCCAAGGAAGCGGGCGGCAAGCGCCCCAGTACTTC
many,NA,TRBJ1-1,14,TRBV27,CASSLSGVLTEAFF,TGTGCCAGCAGTTTATCCGGGGTTTTAACTGAAGCTTTCTTT
few,NA,TRBJ1-2,16,TRBV6-1,CASSEAPFGSYYGYTF,TGTGCCAGCAGTGAAGCTCCGTTCGGCAGTTACTATGGCTACACCTTC